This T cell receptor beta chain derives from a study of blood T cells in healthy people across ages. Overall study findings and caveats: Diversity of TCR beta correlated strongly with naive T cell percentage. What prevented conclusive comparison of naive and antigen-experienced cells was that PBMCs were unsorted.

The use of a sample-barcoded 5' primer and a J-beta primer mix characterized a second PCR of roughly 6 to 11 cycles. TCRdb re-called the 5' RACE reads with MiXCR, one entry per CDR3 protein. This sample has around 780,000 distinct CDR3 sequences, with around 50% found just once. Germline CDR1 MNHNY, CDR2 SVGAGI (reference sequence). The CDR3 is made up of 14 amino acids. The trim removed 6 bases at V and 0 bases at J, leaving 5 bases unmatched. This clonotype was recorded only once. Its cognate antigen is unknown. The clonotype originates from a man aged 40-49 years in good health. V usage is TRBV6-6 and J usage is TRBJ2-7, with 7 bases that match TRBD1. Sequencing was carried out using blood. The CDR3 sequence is CASRWDSRSYEQYF. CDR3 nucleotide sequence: TGTGCCAGCAGGTGGGACAGTCGCTCCTACGAGCAGTACTTC.